A selection of T cell receptor beta chains follows, all from one sample in a study of cytomegalovirus exposure and HLA in healthy donors. Using immunoSEQ multiplex PCR, the repertoire was profiled, and TCRdb retains in-frame clones only, with some absent. Of fewer than 200,000 clones listed, about 75% are singletons. Specimen: PBMCs. The receptors were sampled from a female donor in good health and CMV-seronegative. Each CDR3 is given with its conserved first and last residue. The order of the fields is clone size, V gene, D gene, J gene, CDR3 DNA, CDR3 protein. D genes are given only for firm matches. A row's size may be missing; if present it is once, few, many or a size class.

NA	TRBV7-6	TRBD2	TRBJ2-1	TGTGCCAGCAGCTTGACCGGGACTAGCGGGGGAGAGCAGTTCTTC	CASSLTGTSGGEQFF
NA	TRBV11-2	TRBD2	TRBJ2-1	TGTGCCAGCAGCTTAGAGCGGGCTAGCGGATATGATGAGCAGTTCTTC	CASSLERASGYDEQFF
few	TRBV11-2	NA	TRBJ1-3	TGTGCCAGCAGCTTAGAACGGTACTCTGGAAACACCATATATTTT	CASSLERYSGNTIYF
NA	TRBV5-8	TRBD1	TRBJ2-2	TGTGCCAGCAGCTTGGAGAGGGGGCGTAACACCGGGGAGCTGTTTTTT	CASSLERGRNTGELFF
NA	TRBV5-5	TRBD1	TRBJ1-1	TGTGCCAGCAGCCTTTTTCAAACAGGGGCCGGTCAACCTGAAGCTTTCTTT	CASSLFQTGAGQPEAFF
NA	TRBV9	NA	TRBJ1-6	TGTGCCAGCAGCGAGGACAGTAATTCACCCCTCCACTTT	CASSEDSNSPLHF
NA	TRBV4-2	TRBD2	TRBJ2-2	TGTGCCAGCAGCCAAGTATTGGGACTAGCGGGGGAAACCGGGGAGCTGTTTTTT	CASSQVLGLAGETGELFF
NA	TRBV5-1	NA	TRBJ2-1	TGCGCCAGCAGCGCCACCGGGACACTCTACAATGAGCAGTTCTTC	CASSATGTLYNEQFF
NA	TRBV10-1	TRBD1	TRBJ1-4	TGCGCCAGCAGTGAGAGTGGGACAGGGGATCAGGAAAAACTGTTTTTT	CASSESGTGDQEKLFF
NA	TRBV14	TRBD1	TRBJ2-2	TGTGCCAGCAGCCAATCACAGGGGTTGGTTGGCACCGGGGAGCTGTTTTTT	CASSQSQGLVGTGELFF
NA	TRBV7-8	TRBD2	TRBJ2-2	TGTGCCAGCAGCTTGGGCGGGAGGGCCCCATCGGTCACCGGGGAGCTGTTTTTT	CASSLGGRAPSVTGELFF
NA	TRBV19	NA	TRBJ1-2	TGTGCCAGTACCGGGACAAGGGGCTACACCTTC	CASTGTRGYTF
NA	TRBV12-2	NA	TRBJ2-7	TGTGCAAGTCCCCCCGAAAGGAGCTACGAGCAGTACTTC	CASPPERSYEQYF
few	TRBV7-9	TRBD1	TRBJ2-1	TGTGCCAGCAGCCCGACCTCTTTAACGGGACAGGGGTTCTTC	CASSPTSLTGQGFF
NA	TRBV10-1	NA	TRBJ2-3	TGCGCCAGCAGTGACCCCAGGGGACCAAGCACAGATACGCAGTATTTT	CASSDPRGPSTDTQYF
once	TRBV18	TRBD2	TRBJ2-5	TGTGCCAGCTCACCACAGTCGGGAGGCCTGTACCAAGAGACCCAGTACTTC	CASSPQSGGLYQETQYF
NA	TRBV27	NA	TRBJ1-2	TGTGCCAGCGGGACGGGGCCGGGGGGCGATGGCTACACCTTC	CASGTGPGGDGYTF
NA	TRBV29-1	NA	TRBJ1-4	TGCAGCGTTGAGAGGCAGGGTGGCGAAAAACTGTTTTTT	CSVERQGGEKLFF